The 14 T cell receptor beta chains presented below share a single source sample, sequenced in a study of T cell responses to AZD1222 COVID-19 vaccine. Using immunoSEQ multiplex PCR, the repertoire was profiled, and TCRdb retains in-frame clones only, with some absent. The table records about 96,000 clones, approximately 87% of them present only once. This sample comprised peripheral blood, obtained on day 0 of AZD1222 vaccination. All receptors derive from an adult in good health.

The chain combines TRBV19 with TRBJ1-2, with a possible D match to TRBD1 (5 bases). CDR3 size: 13 residues. Trimming pared 10 bases from V and 8 bases from J, leaving 20 bases between. CDR1 and CDR2 (germline): LNHDA, SQIVND (reference sequence). DNA for the CDR3: TGTGCCACCACGGGGACCCATCGGGCCGGCTACACCTTC. Its translation: CATTGTHRAGYTF.

V and J are TRBV28 and TRBJ1-5, with D unclear. Germline V gives CDR1 MDHEN, CDR2 SYDVKM. Trimming pared 3 bases from V and 5 bases from J, leaving 8 bases between. CDR3 length: 13 residues. CDR3 amino acids: CASSFLGYQPQHF. The CDR3 nucleotides read TGTGCCAGCAGTTTCTTGGGGTATCAGCCCCAGCATTTT. The entire variable domain, with the rest obtained from reference TRBV28 and TRBJ1-5, is as follows: DVKVTQSSRYLVKRTGEKVFLECVQDMDHENMFWYRQDPGLGLRLIYFSYDVKMKEKGDIPEGYSVSREKKERFSLILESASTNQTSMYLCASSFLGYQPQHFGDGTRLSIL.

This chain connects TRBV3-1 (or the pseudogene TRBV3-2) to TRBJ2-4, with a weak D call TRBD2 (6 bases). This CDR3 is 16 amino acids long. Per germline, CDR1 LGHDT and CDR2 YNNKEL (reference sequence). Between the trimmed V and J ends, which lost 3 bases and 6 bases, there was a span of 18 bases. Written as DNA, the CDR3 is TGTGCCAGCAGCCAGGAGGAGGGAGGCCGGGGAAACATTCAGTACTTC. Its protein product is CASSQEEGGRGNIQYF.

The chain is built from TRBV27 and TRBJ2-6, with TRBD1 as a possible D gene (5 bases). The length of the CDR3 is 15 residues. Between the trimmed V and J ends, which lost 4 bases and 2 bases, there was a span of 9 bases. Germline V lookup: CDR1 MNHEY, CDR2 SMNVEV (reference sequence). The CDR3 bases are TGTGCCAGCAGTTCCGACAGAGCTGGGGCCAACGTCCTGACTTTC. This translates into CASSSDRAGANVLTF.

V gene TRBV5-6 combines with J gene TRBJ2-3; D not resolved. CDR3 size: 15 residues. Looked up from germline, CDR1 is SGHDT and CDR2 is YYEEEE. The V end lost 3 bases, the J end lost 0 bases, and 11 bases lay between the germline ends. CDR3 loop: CASSSPGGSTDTQYF. Here the CDR3 DNA reads TGTGCCAGCAGCTCCCCCGGCGGAAGCACAGATACGCAGTATTTT.

J is TRBJ1-4 and V is TRBV4-1, with D unresolved. Between the trimmed V and J ends, which lost 0 bases and 2 bases, there was a span of 10 bases. The CDR3 loop spans 16 amino acids. Germline values: CDR1 MGHRA, CDR2 YSYEKL. DNA of the CDR3: TGCGCCAGCAGCCAAGATGCGACCCCGACTAATGAAAAACTGTTTTTT. Its protein is CASSQDATPTNEKLFF.

This clone came up once. The gene calls are TRBV28 and TRBJ2-7; 8 bases match TRBD2. The V gene end was trimmed by 8 bases and the J gene end by 0 bases; junction bases not matched to a gene: 3. CDR1 and CDR2 from the germline V gene are MDHEN and SYDVKM. The CDR3 consists of 13 residues. For the CDR3, the DNA is TGTGCCAGCGCGAGCGGGAGCTCCTACGAGCAGTACTTC. This translates into CASASGSSYEQYF.

The rearrangement links TRBV24-1 to TRBJ2-1; D gene uncertain. Trimming left V 1 base short and J 8 bases short, with 8 bases between. The CDR3 is 13 amino acids. Germline assignment: CDR1 KGHDR and CDR2 SFDVKD. CDR3 nucleotide sequence: TGTGCCACCAGTGATTTAGAGGAAGATGAGCAGTTCTTC. Translated, it gives CATSDLEEDEQFF.

The chain couples TRBV15 to TRBJ2-1; 8 bases fit TRBD2. Germline V gives CDR1 LNHNV, CDR2 YYDKDF (reference sequence). The CDR3 has 16 amino acids. Trimming cost V 1 base and J 5 bases; bases outside gene matches: 7. In nucleotides, the CDR3 is TGTGCCACCAGCAGAGTCCGGCTAGCGGGTCACAATGAGCAGTTCTTC. Residues: CATSRVRLAGHNEQFF. Looking up the rest from reference TRBV15 and TRBJ2-1 gives the full variable domain: DAMVIQNPRYQVTQFGKPVTLSCSQTLNHNVMYWYQQKSSQAPKLLFHYYDKDFNNEADTPDNFQSRRPNTSFCFLDIRSPGLGDTAMYLCATSRVRLAGHNEQFFGPGTRLTVL.

The rearrangement links TRBV7-2 to TRBJ2-5, with TRBD1 identical over 7 bases. V gave up 8 bases and J gave up 1 base; unmatched junction bases: 7. This CDR3 region has 14 residues. Germline loops: CDR1 SGHTA, CDR2 FQGNSA. The CDR3 DNA is TGTGCCAGCGGCCGGGACAGCCTCCAAGAGACCCAGTACTTC. Translation gives CASGRDSLQETQYF.

The chain combines TRBV27 with TRBJ2-7; D may match TRBD1 or TRBD2 (5 bases each). With 5 bases removed from V and 7 bases from J, the gap between germline ends came to 18 bases. The CDR3 runs to 14 residues. Looked up from germline, CDR1 is MNHEY and CDR2 is SMNVEV (reference sequence). The CDR3 sequence is CASSTLPGAREQYF. The CDR3 coding sequence is TGTGCCAGCAGTACCCTTCCCGGGGCGCGGGAGCAGTACTTC.

The chain carries TRBV28 and TRBJ1-1; D ambiguous. CDR3 length: 14 amino acids. The V end lost 2 bases, the J end lost 5 bases, and 12 bases lay between the germline ends. Germline lookup yields CDR1 MDHEN and CDR2 SYDVKM. The CDR3 DNA is TGTGCCAGCAGTTTAGTAGGGCCGGGGACTGAAGCTTTCTTT. It codes for CASSLVGPGTEAFF.

V gene TRBV19 combines with J gene TRBJ1-2, with unresolved D. Deletions cut 7 bases from V and 4 bases from J, with 13 bases between. Germline CDR1 is LNHDA and CDR2 is SQIVND (reference sequence). The CDR3 is 13 residues long. CDR3 DNA sequence: TGTGCCAGTACCGGCAGCGCGTTCTATGGCTACACCTTC. Translated: CASTGSAFYGYTF.

The V and J genes are TRBV6-5 and TRBJ1-2; possibly TRBD1 for D (5 bases). From germline, CDR1 is MNHEY and CDR2 SVGAGI. Trimming cost V 2 bases and J 2 bases, with 6 bases left between them. The CDR3 is made up of 13 amino acids. In nucleotides, the CDR3 is TGTGCCAGCAGTTACGACAGCAACTATGGCTACACCTTC. Protein: CASSYDSNYGYTF.